This T cell receptor beta chain was captured in a study of human T cells and chemical hapten exposure. General study findings and limits: Sensitization with DPC brought no change to TCRs above 1 in 1000 in frequency. Expanded TCRs created a significantly greater count of big CDR3 similarity clusters than controls did.

In this sample, this clonotype turned up a few times. Its antigen remains unidentified. One entry per CDR3 protein, called by TCRdb with MiXCR from the RACE reads. The profile shows 270,000 or so distinct CDR3 sequences, approximately 7.5% of them singletons. Time point given: pre-sensitization, week 0. Noted treatment: therapeutic diphenylcyclopropenone sensitization with weekly scalp DPC. The sequence was obtained from a man younger than 35 with alopecia areata. Some clones in this sample may be carry-over from other donors' samples. The source was whole blood, collected in connection with sensitization to the hapten diphenylcyclopropenone (DPC).

The CDR3 DNA follows: TGCAGTGCTACCGGTGGGGGCGTAATTGGCTACACCTTC. Protein: CSATGGGVIGYTF. The chain uses TRBV20-1 and TRBJ1-2, with D perhaps TRBD1 (6 bases). The CDR3 contains 13 residues. Trimming stripped 4 bases from V and 7 bases from J, with 16 bases between. The germline CDR1 and CDR2 sequences are DFQATT and SNEGSKA (reference sequence).